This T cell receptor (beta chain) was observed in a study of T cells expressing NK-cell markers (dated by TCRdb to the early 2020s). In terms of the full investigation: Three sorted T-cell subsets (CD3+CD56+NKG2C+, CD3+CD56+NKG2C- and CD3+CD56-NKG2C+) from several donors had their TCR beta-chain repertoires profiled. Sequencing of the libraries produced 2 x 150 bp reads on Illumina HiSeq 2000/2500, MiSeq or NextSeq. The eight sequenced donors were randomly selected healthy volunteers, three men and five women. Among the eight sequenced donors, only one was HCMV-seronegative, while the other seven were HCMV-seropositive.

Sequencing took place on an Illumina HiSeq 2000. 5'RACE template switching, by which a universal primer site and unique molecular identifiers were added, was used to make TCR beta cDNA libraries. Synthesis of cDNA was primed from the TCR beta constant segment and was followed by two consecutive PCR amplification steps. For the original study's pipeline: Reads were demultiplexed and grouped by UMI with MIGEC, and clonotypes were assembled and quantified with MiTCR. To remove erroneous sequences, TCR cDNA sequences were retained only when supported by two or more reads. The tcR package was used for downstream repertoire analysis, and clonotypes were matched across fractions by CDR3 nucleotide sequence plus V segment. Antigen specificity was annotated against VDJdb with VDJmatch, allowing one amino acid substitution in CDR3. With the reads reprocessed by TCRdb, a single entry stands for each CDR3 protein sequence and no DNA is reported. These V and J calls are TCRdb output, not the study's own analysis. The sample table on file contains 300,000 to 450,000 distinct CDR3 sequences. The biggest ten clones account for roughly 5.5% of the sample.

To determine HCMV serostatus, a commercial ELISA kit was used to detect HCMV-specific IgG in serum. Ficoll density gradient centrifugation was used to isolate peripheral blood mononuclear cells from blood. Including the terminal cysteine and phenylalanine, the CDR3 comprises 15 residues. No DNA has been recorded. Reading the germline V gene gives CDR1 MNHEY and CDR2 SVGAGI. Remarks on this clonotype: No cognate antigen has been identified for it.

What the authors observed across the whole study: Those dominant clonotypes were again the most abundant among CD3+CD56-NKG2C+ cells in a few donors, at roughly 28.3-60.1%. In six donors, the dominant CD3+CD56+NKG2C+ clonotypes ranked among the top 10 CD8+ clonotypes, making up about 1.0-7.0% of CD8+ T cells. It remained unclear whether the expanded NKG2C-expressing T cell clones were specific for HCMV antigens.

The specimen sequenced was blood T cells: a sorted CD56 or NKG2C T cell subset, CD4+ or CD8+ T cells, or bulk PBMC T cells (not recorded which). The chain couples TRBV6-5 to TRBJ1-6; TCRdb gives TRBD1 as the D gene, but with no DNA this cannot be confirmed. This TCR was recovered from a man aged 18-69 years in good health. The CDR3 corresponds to CASSYSQGPVSPLHF.